This T cell receptor beta chain was observed in a study of CD8 T cells in Susac syndrome. Across the study: Susac syndrome patients were untreated, on corticosteroids with some adding intravenous immunoglobulin, or on intravenous immunoglobulin only. Study conclusions and caveats: Susac-specific public clones were found in both the total CD8+ and the CD8+ TEMRA repertoires, with around 17 in the former and 4 to 6 in the latter.

About this clonotype itself: Its specificity is unknown.

The CDR3 spans 14 residues. V gave up 3 bases and J gave up 4 bases, with 12 bases separating them. Germline lookup yields CDR1 LNHDA and CDR2 SQIVND (reference sequence). The RNA input was roughly 0.45 to 1 ug, and it was reverse transcribed with random hexamers. Amplification of TCR beta CDR3 across 54 Vbeta and 13 Jbeta was performed with immunoSEQ multiplex PCR. Each CDR3 protein gets one entry after TCRdb re-called the immunoSEQ multiplex PCR reads with MiXCR. The data hold approximately 190,000 distinct CDR3 sequences, with about 95% observed a single time. This TCR was sampled from a human donor with Susac syndrome. Sequencing was carried out using CD8+ T cells from PBMCs. This sequence joins TRBV19 and TRBJ1-1, with D tentatively TRBD1 (5 bases). The CDR3 bases are TGTGCCAGTAGTATGTGGACGGGGGGCACTGAAGCTTTCTTT. Amino acids: CASSMWTGGTEAFF.